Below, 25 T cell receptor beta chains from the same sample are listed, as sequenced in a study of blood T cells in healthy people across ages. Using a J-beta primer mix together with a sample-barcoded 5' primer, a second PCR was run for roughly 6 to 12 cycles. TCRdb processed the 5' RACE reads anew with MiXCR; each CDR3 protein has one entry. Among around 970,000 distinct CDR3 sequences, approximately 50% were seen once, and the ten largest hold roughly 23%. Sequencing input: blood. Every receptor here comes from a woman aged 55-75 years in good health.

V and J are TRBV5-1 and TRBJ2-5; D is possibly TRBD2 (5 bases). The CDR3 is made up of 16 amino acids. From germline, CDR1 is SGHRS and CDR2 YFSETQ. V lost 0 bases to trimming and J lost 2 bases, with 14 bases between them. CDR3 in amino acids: CASSLGVLGAQETQYF. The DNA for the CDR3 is TGCGCCAGCAGCTTGGGAGTCTTGGGAGCTCAAGAGACCCAGTACTTC.

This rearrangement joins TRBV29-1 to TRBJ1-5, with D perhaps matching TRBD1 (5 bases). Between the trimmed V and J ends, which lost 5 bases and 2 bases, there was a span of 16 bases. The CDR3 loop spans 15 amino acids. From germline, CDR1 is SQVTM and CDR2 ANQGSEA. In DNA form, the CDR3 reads TGCAGCGTTCGCGTCGGGGGATCTGGCAATCAGCCCCAGCATTTT. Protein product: CSVRVGGSGNQPQHF. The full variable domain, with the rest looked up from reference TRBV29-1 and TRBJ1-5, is SAVISQKPSRDICQRGTSLTIQCQVDSQVTMMFWYRQQPGQSLTLIATANQGSEATYESGFVIDKFPISRPNLTFSTLTVSNMSPEDSSIYLCSVRVGGSGNQPQHFGDGTRLSIL.

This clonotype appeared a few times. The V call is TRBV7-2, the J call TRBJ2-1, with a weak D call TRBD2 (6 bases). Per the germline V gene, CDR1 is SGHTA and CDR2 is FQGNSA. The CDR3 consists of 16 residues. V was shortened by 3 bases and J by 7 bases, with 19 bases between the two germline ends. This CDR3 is CASSLDSGPGFNEQFF. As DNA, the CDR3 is TGTGCCAGCAGCTTGGATAGCGGTCCGGGGTTTAATGAGCAGTTCTTC.

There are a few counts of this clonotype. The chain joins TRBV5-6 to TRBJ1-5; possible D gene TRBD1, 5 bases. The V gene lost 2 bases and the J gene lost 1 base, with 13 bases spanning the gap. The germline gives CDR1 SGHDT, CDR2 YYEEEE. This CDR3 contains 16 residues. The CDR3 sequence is CASSFGSGPSNQPQHF. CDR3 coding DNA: TGTGCCAGCAGCTTCGGGTCAGGGCCAAGCAATCAGCCCCAGCATTTT.

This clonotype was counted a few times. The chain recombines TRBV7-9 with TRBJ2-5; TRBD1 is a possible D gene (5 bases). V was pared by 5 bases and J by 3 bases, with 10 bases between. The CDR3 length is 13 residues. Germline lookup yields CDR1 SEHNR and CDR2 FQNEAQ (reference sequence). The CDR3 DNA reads TGTGCCAGCAGCACTCTAGGGGAAGAGACCCAGTACTTC. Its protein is CASSTLGEETQYF.

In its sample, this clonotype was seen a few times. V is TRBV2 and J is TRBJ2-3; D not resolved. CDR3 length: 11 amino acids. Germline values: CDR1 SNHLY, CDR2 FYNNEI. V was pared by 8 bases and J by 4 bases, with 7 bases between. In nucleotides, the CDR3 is TGTGCCAGCCGCCGATCAGATACGCAGTATTTT. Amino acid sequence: CASRRSDTQYF. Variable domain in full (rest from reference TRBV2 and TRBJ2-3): EPEVTQTPSHQVTQMGQEVILRCVPISNHLYFYWYRQILGQKVEFLVSFYNNEISEKSEIFDDQFSVERPDGSNFTLKIRSTKLEDSAMYFCASRRSDTQYFGPGTRLTVL.

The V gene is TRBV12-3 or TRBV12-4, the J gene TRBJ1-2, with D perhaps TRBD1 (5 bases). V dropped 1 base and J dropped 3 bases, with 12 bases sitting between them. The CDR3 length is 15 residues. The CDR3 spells CASSLGGDSHYGYTF. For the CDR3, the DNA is TGTGCCAGCAGTTTAGGGGGAGACAGCCACTATGGCTACACCTTC.

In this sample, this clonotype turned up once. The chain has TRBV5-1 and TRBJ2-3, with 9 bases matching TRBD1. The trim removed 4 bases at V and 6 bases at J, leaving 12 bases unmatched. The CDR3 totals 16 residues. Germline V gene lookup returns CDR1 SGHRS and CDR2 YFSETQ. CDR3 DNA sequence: TGCGCCAGCAGCGGTACCGGGACAGGGCTACGTGATACGCAGTATTTT. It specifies CASSGTGTGLRDTQYF.

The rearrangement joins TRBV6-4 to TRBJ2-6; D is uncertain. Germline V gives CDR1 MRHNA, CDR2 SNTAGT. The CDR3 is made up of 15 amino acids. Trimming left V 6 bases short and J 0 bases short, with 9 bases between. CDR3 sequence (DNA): TGTGCCAGCAGAAGACCGGGCTCTGGGGCCAACGTCCTGACTTTC. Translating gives CASRRPGSGANVLTF.

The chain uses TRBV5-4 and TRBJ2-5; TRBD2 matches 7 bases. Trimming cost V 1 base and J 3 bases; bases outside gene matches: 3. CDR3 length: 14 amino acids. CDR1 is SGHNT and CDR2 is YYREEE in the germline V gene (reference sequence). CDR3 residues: CASSLSREKETQYF. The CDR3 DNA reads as TGTGCCAGCAGCTTGTCGCGGGAGAAAGAGACCCAGTACTTC. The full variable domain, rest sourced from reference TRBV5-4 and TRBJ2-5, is ETGVTQSPTHLIKTRGQQVTLRCSSQSGHNTVSWYQQALGQGPQFIFQYYREEENGRGNFPPRFSGLQFPNYSSELNVNALELDDSALYLCASSLSREKETQYFGPGTRLLVL.

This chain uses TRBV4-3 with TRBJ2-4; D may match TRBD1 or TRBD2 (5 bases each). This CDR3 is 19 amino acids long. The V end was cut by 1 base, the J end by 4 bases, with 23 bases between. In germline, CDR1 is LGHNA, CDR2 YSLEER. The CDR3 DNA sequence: TGCGCCAGCAGCCAAGTTTGGGGCGGTGGAGGAGAGGCTAAAAACATTCAGTACTTC. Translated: CASSQVWGGGGEAKNIQYF.

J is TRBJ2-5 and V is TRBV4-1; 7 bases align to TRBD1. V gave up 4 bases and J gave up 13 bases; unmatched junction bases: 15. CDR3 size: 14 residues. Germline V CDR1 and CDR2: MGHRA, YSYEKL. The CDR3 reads CASSRTGTEGFPYF. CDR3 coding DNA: TGCGCCAGCAGCCGGACCGGGACAGAGGGGTTCCCGTACTTC.

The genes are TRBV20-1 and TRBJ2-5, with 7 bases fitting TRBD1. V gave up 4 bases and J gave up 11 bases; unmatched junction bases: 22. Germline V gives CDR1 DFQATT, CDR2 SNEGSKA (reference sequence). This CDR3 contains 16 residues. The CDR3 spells CSAKEGLGGRRNEQYF. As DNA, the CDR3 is TGCAGTGCTAAAGAGGGTCTAGGGGGCCGTAGGAATGAGCAGTACTTC.

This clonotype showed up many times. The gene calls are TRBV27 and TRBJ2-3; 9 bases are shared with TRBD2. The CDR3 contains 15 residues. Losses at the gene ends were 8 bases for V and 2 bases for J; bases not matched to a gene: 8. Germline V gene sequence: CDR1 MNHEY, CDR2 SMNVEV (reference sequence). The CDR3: CASHPLAGDTDTQYF. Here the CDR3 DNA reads TGTGCCAGCCACCCTTTAGCGGGGGACACAGATACGCAGTATTTT.

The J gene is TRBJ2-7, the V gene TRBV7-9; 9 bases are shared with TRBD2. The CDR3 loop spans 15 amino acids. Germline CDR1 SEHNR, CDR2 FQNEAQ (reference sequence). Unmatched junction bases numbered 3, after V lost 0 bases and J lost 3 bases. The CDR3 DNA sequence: TGTGCCAGCAGCTTAGCCGGGACTAGCCTCTACGAGCAGTACTTC. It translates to CASSLAGTSLYEQYF.

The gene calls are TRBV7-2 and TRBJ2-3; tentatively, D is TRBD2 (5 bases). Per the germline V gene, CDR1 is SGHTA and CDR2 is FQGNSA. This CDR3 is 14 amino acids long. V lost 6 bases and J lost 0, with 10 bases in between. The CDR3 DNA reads TGTGCCAGCAGAGCCGGGATAAGCACAGATACGCAGTATTTT. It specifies CASRAGISTDTQYF.

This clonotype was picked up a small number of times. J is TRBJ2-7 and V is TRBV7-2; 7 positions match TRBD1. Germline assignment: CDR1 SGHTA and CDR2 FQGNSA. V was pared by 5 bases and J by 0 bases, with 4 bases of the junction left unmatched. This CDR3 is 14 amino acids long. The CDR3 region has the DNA TGTGCCAGCAGCAAGAGACAGGGCTCCTACGAGCAGTACTTC. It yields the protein CASSKRQGSYEQYF. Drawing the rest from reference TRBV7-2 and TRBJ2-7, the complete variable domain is GAGVSQSPSNKVTEKGKDVELRCDPISGHTALYWYRQSLGQGLEFLIYFQGNSAPDKSGLPSDRFSAERTGGSVSTLTIQRTQQEDSAVYLCASSKRQGSYEQYFGPGTRLTVT.

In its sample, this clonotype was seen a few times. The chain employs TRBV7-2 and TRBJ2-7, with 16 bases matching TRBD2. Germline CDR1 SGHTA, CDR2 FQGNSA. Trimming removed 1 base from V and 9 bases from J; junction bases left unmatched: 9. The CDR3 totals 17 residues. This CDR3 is CASSLGSTGTSGRVQYF. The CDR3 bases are TGTGCCAGCAGCTTAGGATCGACAGGGACTAGCGGGAGGGTGCAGTACTTC.

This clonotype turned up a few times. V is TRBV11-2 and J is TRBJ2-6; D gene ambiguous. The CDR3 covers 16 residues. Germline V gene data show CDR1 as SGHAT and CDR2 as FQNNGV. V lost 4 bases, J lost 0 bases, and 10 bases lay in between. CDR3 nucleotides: TGTGCCAGCAGCTCCACTCCAAGCTCTGGGGCCAACGTCCTGACTTTC. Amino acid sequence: CASSSTPSSGANVLTF. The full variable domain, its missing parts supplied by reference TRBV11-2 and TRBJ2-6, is EAGVAQSPRYKIIEKRQSVAFWCNPISGHATLYWYQQILGQGPKLLIQFQNNGVVDDSQLPKDRFSAERLKGVDSTLKIQPAKLEDSAVYLCASSSTPSSGANVLTFGAGSRLTVL.

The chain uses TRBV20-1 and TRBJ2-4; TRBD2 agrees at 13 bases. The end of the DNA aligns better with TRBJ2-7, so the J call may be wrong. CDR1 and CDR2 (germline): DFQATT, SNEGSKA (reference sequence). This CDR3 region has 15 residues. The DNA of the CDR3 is TGCAGTGCCCCTATCGGGACTAGCGGGACCTACGAGCAGTACTTC. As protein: CSAPIGTSGTYEQYF.

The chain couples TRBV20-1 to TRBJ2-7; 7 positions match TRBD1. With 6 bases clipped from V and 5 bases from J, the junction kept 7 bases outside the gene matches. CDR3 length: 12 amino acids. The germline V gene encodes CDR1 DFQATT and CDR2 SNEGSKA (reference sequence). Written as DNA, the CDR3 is TGCAGTGCAACCACAGGGGCCCACGAGCAGTACTTC. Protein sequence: CSATTGAHEQYF.

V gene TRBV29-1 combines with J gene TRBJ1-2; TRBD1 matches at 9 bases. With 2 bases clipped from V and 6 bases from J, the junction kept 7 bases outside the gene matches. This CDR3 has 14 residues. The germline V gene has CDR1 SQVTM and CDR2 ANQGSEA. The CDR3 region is CSVESWTGVNGYTF. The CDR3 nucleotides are TGCAGCGTTGAATCTTGGACAGGGGTAAATGGCTACACCTTC.

The CDR3 region is CSARDQQNSYNEQFF. The DNA of the CDR3 is TGCAGTGCTAGAGATCAGCAGAACTCCTACAATGAGCAGTTCTTC. The chain employs TRBV20-1 and TRBJ2-1; D not resolved. Looked up from germline, CDR1 is DFQATT and CDR2 is SNEGSKA (reference sequence). The V and J ends lost 0 bases and 0 bases respectively, with 9 bases between them. The CDR3 loop spans 15 amino acids.

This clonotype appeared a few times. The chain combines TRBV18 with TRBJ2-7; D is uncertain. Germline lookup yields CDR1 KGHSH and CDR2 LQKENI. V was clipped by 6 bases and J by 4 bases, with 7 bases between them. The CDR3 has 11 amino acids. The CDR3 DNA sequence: TGTGCCAGCTCTCCCGAGTACGAGCAGTACTTC. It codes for CASSPEYEQYF.

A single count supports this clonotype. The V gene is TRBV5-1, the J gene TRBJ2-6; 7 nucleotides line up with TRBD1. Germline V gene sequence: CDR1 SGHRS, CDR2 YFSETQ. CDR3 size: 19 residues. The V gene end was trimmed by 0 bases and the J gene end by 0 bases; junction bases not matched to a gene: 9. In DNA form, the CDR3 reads TGCGCCAGCAGCTTGGTCCGGCAGGGGGTAGACTCTGGGGCCAACGTCCTGACTTTC. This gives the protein CASSLVRQGVDSGANVLTF.